These T cell receptor beta chains were read from a single sample in a study of blood T cell repertoires in COVID-19. Sequenced by immunoSEQ multiplex PCR; TCRdb stores in-frame clones only, minus some. Among around 85,000 clones, roughly 89% were seen once, and the ten largest hold around 4.7%. Material: peripheral blood. These receptors were collected from a woman older than 75 with active or convalescent COVID-19. Each CDR3 is given without its conserved first and last residue. Fields, in order: J gene, V gene, CDR3 protein.

J: TRBJ1-6; V: TRBV27; CDR3: ASSLRQGDSYNSPLH
J: TRBJ1-2; V: TRBV30; CDR3: AWSLDRFNYGYT
J: TRBJ1-2; V: TRBV5-1; CDR3: ASSNSGGADYGYT
J: TRBJ1-2; V: TRBV18; CDR3: ASSPGTGGDYGYT
J: TRBJ1-2; V: TRBV5-1; CDR3: ASSWRGQGAVGYT
J: TRBJ2-2; V: TRBV19; CDR3: ASSISLQGGPGELF
J: TRBJ2-3; V: TRBV27; CDR3: ASSYSSGTDTQY
J: TRBJ2-3; V: TRBV5-4; CDR3: ASSLGRSGGADTQY
J: TRBJ2-5; V: TRBV18; CDR3: ASSPGTQETQY
J: TRBJ1-1; V: TRBV5-4; CDR3: ASSLAPGRTNTEAF
J: TRBJ1-1; V: TRBV29-1; CDR3: SVARTGNTEAF
J: TRBJ2-2; V: TRBV6-5; CDR3: ASSRQDLATGELF
J: TRBJ2-3; V: TRBV5-6; CDR3: ASSLDRLGLGGDTQY
J: TRBJ2-5; V: TRBV18; CDR3: ASSPYTGETQY
J: TRBJ1-1; V: TRBV10-3; CDR3: AIRAGTDETEAF
J: TRBJ2-5; V: TRBV2; CDR3: ASSDRSDQETQY
J: TRBJ2-1; V: TRBV11-3; CDR3: ASSLTSGSVHNEQF
J: TRBJ2-6; V: TRBV14; CDR3: ASSQSANVLT
J: TRBJ2-3; V: TRBV14; CDR3: ASSQDLAGGPDTQY
J: TRBJ2-1; V: TRBV7-2; CDR3: ASRFSGRGPYNEQF
J: TRBJ2-5; V: TRBV30; CDR3: ACKGQGARKTQY
J: TRBJ2-5; V: TRBV9; CDR3: ASSVGTSGSMETQY
J: TRBJ2-7; V: TRBV20-1; CDR3: SADLGDEQY
J: TRBJ2-3; V: TRBV24-1; CDR3: ATSGGQTDTQY
J: TRBJ2-2; V: TRBV15; CDR3: ATSRDRTSGSRTGELF
J: TRBJ2-1; V: TRBV7-6; CDR3: ASSLGEGLAGAHEQF
J: TRBJ1-1; V: TRBV3-1/TRBV3-2; CDR3: ASSQGGGNTEAF
J: TRBJ1-5; V: TRBV6-5; CDR3: ASTSGGSNQPQH
J: TRBJ2-5; V: TRBV27; CDR3: ASSPGTHQETQY
J: TRBJ2-5; V: TRBV28; CDR3: ASSFNYEGRETQY
J: TRBJ2-2; V: TRBV4-3; CDR3: ASSQDGLSSGRGGRKF
J: TRBJ2-5; V: TRBV7-3; CDR3: ASSPTYQETQY
J: TRBJ1-1; V: TRBV2; CDR3: ASREVASTEAF
J: TRBJ2-7; V: TRBV19; CDR3: ASSTGGSYEQY
J: TRBJ1-2; V: TRBV28; CDR3: ASFDRHNYGYT
J: TRBJ1-4; V: TRBV12-3/TRBV12-4; CDR3: ASSLQQGAKLF
J: TRBJ1-1; V: TRBV28; CDR3: ASGRGLGTEAF
J: TRBJ2-7; V: TRBV19; CDR3: ASIGGYEQY
J: TRBJ2-7; V: TRBV3-1/TRBV3-2; CDR3: ASSERQGQVYEQY